Listed here are 24 T cell receptor beta chains from one sample, sequenced in a study of blood T cell repertoires in COVID-19. Sequencing used immunoSEQ multiplex PCR; TCRdb keeps in-frame clones, though not all of them. The profile shows just under 35,000 clones, 90% of them singletons. Sample: peripheral blood. These receptors all stem from a man between 60 and 75 years old with active or convalescent COVID-19.

V usage is TRBV5-1 and J usage is TRBJ1-4, with 10 bases fitting TRBD1. V shed 2 bases and J 7 bases; nucleotides not matched to a gene: 5. Germline CDR1 and CDR2: SGHRS and YFSETQ. There are 15 residues in the CDR3. DNA for the CDR3: TGCGCCAGCAGCTTTTTAGGGACAGGGGCTGAAAAACTGTTTTTT. It encodes CASSFLGTGAEKLFF.

This CDR3 reads CASSMGQGIINEQFF. The CDR3 region has the DNA TGTGCCAGTAGTATGGGACAGGGGATTATCAATGAGCAGTTCTTC. The chain has TRBV19 and TRBJ2-1; 10 bases fit TRBD1. The CDR3 is 15 amino acids. Trimming took 3 bases from V and 6 from J; bases not matched to a gene: 5. The V gene's germline CDR1 is LNHDA and CDR2 SQIVND (reference sequence).

In DNA, the CDR3 is TGTGCCAGCAGCCTCCCGGGGGACTCACCCCTCCACTTT. It codes for CASSLPGDSPLHF. This rearrangement joins TRBV12-3 or TRBV12-4 to TRBJ1-6; tentative D call: TRBD1 (5 bases). The CDR3 loop spans 13 amino acids. Trimming left V 6 bases short and J 10 bases short, with 13 bases between.

The V and J genes are TRBV6-1 and TRBJ2-3; 10 bases line up with TRBD2. This CDR3 has 14 amino acids. V lost 0 bases and J lost 15; bases outside the gene matches: 9. Germline values: CDR1 MNHNS, CDR2 SASEGT. The DNA for the CDR3 is TGTGCCAGCAGTGAAGCGAGCGGGAGGGTCGAAAGTTATTTT. This translates into CASSEASGRVESYF.

This clone was detected once. The genes are TRBV27 and TRBJ1-1, with TRBD1 matching 11 bases. The germline CDR1 and CDR2 sequences are MNHEY and SMNVEV (reference sequence). The CDR3 runs to 15 residues. V trimming: 6 bases; J trimming: 4 bases; junction bases outside the gene matches: 7. The CDR3 DNA follows: TGTGCCAGCAGATCAGGACAGGGGGCAGGCACTGAAGCTTTCTTT. Its translation is CASRSGQGAGTEAFF.

V is TRBV7-2 and J is TRBJ2-4; D possibly corresponds to TRBD2 (6 bases). With 1 base removed from V and 1 base from J, the gap between germline ends came to 8 bases. Germline CDR1 reads SGHTA; CDR2 reads FQGNSA. This CDR3 contains 15 residues. CDR3 bases: TGTGCCAGCAGCTTAGGGGGGAGGGCCAAAAACATTCAGTACTTC. Residues: CASSLGGRAKNIQYF.

The chain is built from TRBV28 and TRBJ2-5, with a weak D call TRBD1 (5 bases). V was trimmed by 0 bases and J by 4 bases, leaving 9 bases between them. The CDR3 totals 14 residues. Germline V gene sequence: CDR1 MDHEN, CDR2 SYDVKM. The DNA for the CDR3 is TGTGCCAGCAGTTTATGGACAGAAAGAGAGACCCAGTACTTC. It codes for CASSLWTERETQYF.

The CDR3 loop is CASSVRQGSTDTQYF. The CDR3 DNA reads TGTGCCAGCAGCGTAAGGCAGGGGAGCACAGATACGCAGTATTTT. The chain combines TRBV9 with TRBJ2-3; a possible D gene is TRBD1 (6 bases). V lost 1 base and J lost 0, with 9 bases in between. Germline CDR1 reads SGDLS; CDR2 reads YYNGEE. This CDR3 has 15 residues.

The V and J genes are TRBV24-1 and TRBJ1-5; possible D gene TRBD1, 6 bases. The CDR3 runs 14 residues. The V end was cut by 9 bases, the J end by 1 base, with 12 bases between. Germline V lookup: CDR1 KGHDR, CDR2 SFDVKD. The CDR3 spells CATGSRGSNQPQHF. CDR3 in DNA: TGTGCCACCGGAAGTAGGGGGAGCAATCAGCCCCAGCATTTT.

The V call is TRBV19, the J call TRBJ1-3, with D possibly TRBD1 on 6 matching bases. CDR1 LNHDA and CDR2 SQIVND come from the germline V gene (reference sequence). V was cut by 5 bases and J by 1 base, with 9 bases left in between. This CDR3 has 14 residues. This CDR3 is CASSSQGSGNTIYF. DNA for the CDR3: TGTGCCAGTAGTTCACAGGGATCTGGAAACACCATATATTTT.

This sequence joins TRBV12-1 and TRBJ1-2. TRBV12-1 is a recognized pseudogene. This CDR3 is built from 11 residues. Written as DNA, the CDR3 is TGTGCCAGCAGCTTCTACTATGGCTACACCTTC. It translates to CASSFYYGYTF.

This chain connects TRBV6-2 or TRBV6-3 to TRBJ1-5; 10 bases map to TRBD1. After removal of 2 bases from V and 2 bases from J, the junction contained 3 bases not matched to a gene. This CDR3 contains 16 residues. Germline V lookup: CDR1 MNHEY, CDR2 SVGEGT. DNA of the CDR3: TGTGCCAGCAGTTACCGGGACAGGGGACGCAATCAGCCCCAGCATTTT. It yields the protein CASSYRDRGRNQPQHF.

This clone was seen a few times. V and J are TRBV29-1 and TRBJ1-1, with a weak D call TRBD1 (5 bases). CDR1 and CDR2 from the germline V gene are SQVTM and ANQGSEA. The CDR3 totals 13 residues. V was shortened by 6 bases and J by 1 base, with 12 bases between the two germline ends. CDR3 sequence (DNA): TGCAGCGTGAAATTGGGGCGGAACACTGAAGCTTTCTTT. Translated, it gives CSVKLGRNTEAFF.

This clone was counted a few times. This chain uses TRBV5-6 with TRBJ1-1; D possibly corresponds to TRBD1 (6 bases). The CDR3 is made up of 15 amino acids. Germline V CDR1 and CDR2: SGHDT, YYEEEE. The germline V and J ends were trimmed by 4 bases and 3 bases, with 16 bases remaining between them. As DNA, the CDR3 is TGTGCCAGCAGCACCCCAGGGGAGCGGTACACTGAAGCTTTCTTT. Its translation is CASSTPGERYTEAFF. Filled out from reference TRBV5-6 and TRBJ1-1, the complete variable domain reads DAGVTQSPTHLIKTRGQQVTLRCSPKSGHDTVSWYQQALGQGPQFIFQYYEEEERQRGNFPDRFSGHQFPNYSSELNVNALLLGDSALYLCASSTPGERYTEAFFGQGTRLTVV.

The chain combines TRBV6-5 with TRBJ1-4; 9 bases match TRBD1. The ends lost 4 bases at V and 7 bases at J; junction bases unmatched: 10. Germline V gene lookup returns CDR1 MNHEY and CDR2 SVGAGI. The CDR3 is made up of 16 amino acids. Here the CDR3 reads CASSSVPGQGREKLFF. CDR3 sequence (DNA): TGTGCCAGCAGTTCTGTCCCGGGACAGGGTCGTGAAAAACTGTTTTTT.

The chain is built from TRBV5-1 and TRBJ2-3; 7 bases agree with TRBD2. V shed 2 bases and J 2 bases; nucleotides not matched to a gene: 11. This CDR3 contains 17 residues. Germline V gene sequence: CDR1 SGHRS, CDR2 YFSETQ. The CDR3 protein is CASSLGPGGVSTDTQYF. Written as DNA, the CDR3 is TGCGCCAGCAGCTTAGGCCCGGGGGGTGTATCCACAGATACGCAGTATTTT.

This clone appeared a single time. This chain joins TRBV27 and TRBJ1-1; TRBD1 aligns across 7 bases. The CDR3 covers 12 residues. V shed 8 bases and J 4 bases; nucleotides not matched to a gene: 4. Germline V gene data show CDR1 as MNHEY and CDR2 as SMNVEV (reference sequence). The CDR3 here is CASVGGVTEAFF. The CDR3 DNA is TGTGCCAGCGTAGGGGGCGTCACTGAAGCTTTCTTT.

The rearrangement joins TRBV28 to TRBJ1-3; TRBD1 matches 9 bases. The CDR3 spans 18 residues. The trim removed 5 bases at V and 0 bases at J, leaving 11 bases unmatched. Germline loops: CDR1 MDHEN, CDR2 SYDVKM. The CDR3 loop is CASSPPLTGGRSGNTIYF. The CDR3 DNA reads as TGTGCCAGCAGTCCCCCCCTGACAGGGGGTCGCTCTGGAAACACCATATATTTT. The complete variable domain, with remaining parts taken from reference TRBV28 and TRBJ1-3, reads DVKVTQSSRYLVKRTGEKVFLECVQDMDHENMFWYRQDPGLGLRLIYFSYDVKMKEKGDIPEGYSVSREKKERFSLILESASTNQTSMYLCASSPPLTGGRSGNTIYFGEGSWLTVV.

This clone has a handful of counts. The chain uses TRBV2 and TRBJ2-2; D gene ambiguous. Per germline, CDR1 SNHLY and CDR2 FYNNEI. V was pared by 6 bases and J by 6 bases, with 14 bases between. The length of the CDR3 is 14 residues. The CDR3 protein is CASRVGPAAGELFF. CDR3 in DNA: TGTGCCAGCAGGGTTGGGCCCGCCGCCGGGGAGCTGTTTTTT.

The chain couples TRBV27 to TRBJ1-6; D not certain. Trimming took off 1 base at V and 10 bases at J, with 11 bases between the two ends. The CDR3 loop spans 14 amino acids. From germline, CDR1 is MNHEY and CDR2 SMNVEV (reference sequence). Written as DNA, the CDR3 is TGTGCCAGCAGTTTATGGGAGGTGGGGTCACCCCTCCACTTT. As protein: CASSLWEVGSPLHF.

The rearrangement joins TRBV4-3 to TRBJ1-3; 7 positions agree with TRBD1. Germline lookup yields CDR1 LGHNA and CDR2 YSLEER. Germline trimming cut 0 bases from V and 3 bases from J; bases unmatched to any gene: 8. This CDR3 has 17 amino acids. Here the CDR3 DNA reads TGCGCCAGCAGCCAAGATTTCCAGGGGGGAATTGGAAACACCATATATTTT. Residues: CASSQDFQGGIGNTIYF.

The V and J genes are TRBV6-5 and TRBJ1-3; perhaps TRBD1 as D (5 bases). This CDR3 is 14 amino acids long. Trimming took 7 bases from V and 0 from J, leaving 10 bases between them. CDR1 and CDR2 from the germline V gene are MNHEY and SVGAGI. The CDR3 sequence is CASIPGYSGNTIYF. As DNA, the CDR3 is TGTGCCAGCATTCCAGGGTACTCTGGAAACACCATATATTTT.

This clone was detected only once. The rearrangement uses TRBV30 and TRBJ1-1; 8 nucleotides line up with TRBD1. V was clipped by 1 base and J by 7 bases; unmatched bases: 14. The germline CDR1 and CDR2 sequences are GTSNPN and SVGIG (reference sequence). CDR3 length: 16 amino acids. In DNA, the CDR3 is TGTGCCTGGAGTGCGCCTCTCACAGGGGGAATGGGTGAAGCTTTCTTT. This encodes CAWSAPLTGGMGEAFF.

The chain links TRBV6-5 to TRBJ1-2, with D maybe TRBD1 (5 bases). Trimming took off 6 bases at V and 6 bases at J, with 20 bases between the two ends. The CDR3 consists of 15 residues. Germline CDR1 MNHEY, CDR2 SVGAGI. The CDR3 reads CASSRSRGGVDGYTF. The CDR3 nucleotides read TGTGCCAGCAGCCGAAGTCGGGGGGGTGTTGATGGCTACACCTTC.